This T cell receptor beta chain was retrieved from a study of T cells in Graves' hyperthyroidism and ophthalmopathy. Study results and caveats: Ophthalmopathy, as predicted by the model, came a median about seven months after the prediction. Appearing also in blood were most of the thyroid clonotypes expanded above 0.001.

This clonotype was observed a handful of times. Its antigen is currently unknown. The PBMCs studied were ones that came from 10 ml fresh peripheral blood. The CDR3 regions of TCR beta were amplified from RNA transcripts. First-round RT-PCR of the TCR CDR3 relied on the HTBI primer set. TCRdb recomputed calls from the multiplex PCR reads with MiXCR, one row per CDR3 protein. The sample carries around 690,000 distinct CDR3 sequences, about 18% recorded once. Trimming removed 6 bases at V and 1 base at J, with 16 bases between. CDR3 length: 16 amino acids. Per the germline V gene, CDR1 is LNHDA and CDR2 is SQIVND (reference sequence).

The chain links TRBV19 to TRBJ1-5, with D uncertain. The sample consisted of blood. The sequence was obtained from a man in his fifties or sixties with Graves' hyperthyroidism. In DNA form, the CDR3 reads TGTGCCAGTAGGGACGGGCGATTGCCGAGCAATCAGCCCCAGCATTTT. It is translated as CASRDGRLPSNQPQHF.